This TCR beta chain comes out of a study of blood T cell repertoires in COVID-19. Study summary: Whether acute or convalescent, the COVID-19 samples came from the United States, Italy and Spain. T cells, B-cell-depleted T cells, or PBMCs supplied cDNA or gDNA.

Assay used: immunoSEQ multiplex PCR; TCRdb lists only in-frame clones, some missing. Here the sample spans 85,000 to 90,000 clones, around 87% being singletons. This CDR3 spans 14 amino acids. The V end lost 6 bases, the J end lost 6 bases, and 16 bases lay between the germline ends. Germline V lookup: CDR1 SNHLY, CDR2 FYNNEI. The clonotype originates from a human donor in a cohort sampled during active COVID-19. Source material: peripheral blood. The chain carries TRBV2 and TRBJ2-3; D is perhaps TRBD1 (5 bases). DNA for the CDR3: TGTGCCAGCAGGCCCAGGGTGGGCCTGGATACGCAGTATTTT. Translated, it gives CASRPRVGLDTQYF.